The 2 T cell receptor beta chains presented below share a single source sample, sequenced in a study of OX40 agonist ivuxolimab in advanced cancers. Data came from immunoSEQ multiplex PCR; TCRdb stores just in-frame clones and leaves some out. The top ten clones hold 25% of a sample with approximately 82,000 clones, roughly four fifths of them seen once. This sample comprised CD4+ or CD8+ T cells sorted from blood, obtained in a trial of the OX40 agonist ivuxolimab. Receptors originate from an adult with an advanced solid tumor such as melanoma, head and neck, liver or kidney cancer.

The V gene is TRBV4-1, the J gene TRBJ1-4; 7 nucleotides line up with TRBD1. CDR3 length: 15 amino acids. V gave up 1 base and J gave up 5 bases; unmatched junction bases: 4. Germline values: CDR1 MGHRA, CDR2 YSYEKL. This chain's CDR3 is CASSQGPTGNEKLFF. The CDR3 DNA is TGCGCCAGCAGCCAAGGTCCGACAGGGAATGAAAAACTGTTTTTT.

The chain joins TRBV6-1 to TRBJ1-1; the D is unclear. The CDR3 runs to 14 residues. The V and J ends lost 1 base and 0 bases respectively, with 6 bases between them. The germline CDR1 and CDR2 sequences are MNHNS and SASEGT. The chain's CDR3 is CASSEVLMNTEAFF. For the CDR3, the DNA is TGTGCCAGCAGTGAAGTACTCATGAACACTGAAGCTTTCTTT.